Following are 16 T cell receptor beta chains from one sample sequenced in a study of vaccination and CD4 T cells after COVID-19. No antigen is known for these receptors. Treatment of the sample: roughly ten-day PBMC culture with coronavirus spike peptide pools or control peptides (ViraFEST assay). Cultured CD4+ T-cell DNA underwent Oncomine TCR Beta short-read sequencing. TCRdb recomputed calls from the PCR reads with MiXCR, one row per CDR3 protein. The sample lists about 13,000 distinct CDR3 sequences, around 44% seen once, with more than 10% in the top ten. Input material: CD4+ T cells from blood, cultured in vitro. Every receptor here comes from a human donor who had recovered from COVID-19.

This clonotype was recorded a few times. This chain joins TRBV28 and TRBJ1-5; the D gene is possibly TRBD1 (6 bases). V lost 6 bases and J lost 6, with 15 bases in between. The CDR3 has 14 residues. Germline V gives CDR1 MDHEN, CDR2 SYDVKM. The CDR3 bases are TGTGCCAGCAGGTTGGGGGGGCGGGTTCAGCCCCAGCATTTT. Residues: CASRLGGRVQPQHF.

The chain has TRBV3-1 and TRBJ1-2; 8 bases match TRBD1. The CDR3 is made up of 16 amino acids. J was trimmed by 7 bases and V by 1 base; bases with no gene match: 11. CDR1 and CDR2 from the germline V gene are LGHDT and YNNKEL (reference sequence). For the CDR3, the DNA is TGTGCCAGCAGCCAAGGTTGGGCGACAGGGGCTCGTGGCTACACCTTC. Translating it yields CASSQGWATGARGYTF.

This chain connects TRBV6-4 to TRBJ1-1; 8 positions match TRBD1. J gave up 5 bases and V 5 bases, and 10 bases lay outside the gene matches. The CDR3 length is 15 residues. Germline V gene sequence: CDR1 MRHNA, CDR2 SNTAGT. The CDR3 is CASSTPRDRSTEAFF. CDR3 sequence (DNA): TGTGCCAGCAGTACGCCCCGGGACAGGAGTACTGAAGCTTTCTTT.

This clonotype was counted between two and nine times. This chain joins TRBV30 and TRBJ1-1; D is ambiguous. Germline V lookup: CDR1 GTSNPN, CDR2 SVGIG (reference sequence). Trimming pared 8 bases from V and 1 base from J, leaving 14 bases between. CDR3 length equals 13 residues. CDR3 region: CAGQRTANTEAFF. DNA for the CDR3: TGTGCCGGCCAGCGGACGGCGAACACTGAAGCTTTCTTT.

The CDR3, as DNA: TGTGCCAGCAGCTCGAACAATGAGCAGTTCTTC. Translation gives CASSSNNEQFF. The chain recombines TRBV7-8 with TRBJ2-1; D is unclear. The germline gives CDR1 SGHVS, CDR2 FQNEAQ. Trimming removed 4 bases at V and 5 bases at J, with 3 bases between. The CDR3 length is 11 residues.

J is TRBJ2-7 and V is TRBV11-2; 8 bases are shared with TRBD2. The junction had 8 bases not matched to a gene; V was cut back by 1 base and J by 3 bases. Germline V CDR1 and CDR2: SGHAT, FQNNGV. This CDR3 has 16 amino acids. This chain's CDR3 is CASSLGHREGFYEQYF. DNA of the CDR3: TGTGCCAGCAGCTTAGGCCACCGGGAGGGCTTCTACGAGCAGTACTTC.

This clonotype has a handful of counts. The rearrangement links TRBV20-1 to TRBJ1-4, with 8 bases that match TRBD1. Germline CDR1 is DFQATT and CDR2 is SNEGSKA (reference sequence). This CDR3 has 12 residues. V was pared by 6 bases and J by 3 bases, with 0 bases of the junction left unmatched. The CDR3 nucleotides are TGCAGTGCACAGGGGGCTAATGAAAAACTGTTTTTT. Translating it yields CSAQGANEKLFF.

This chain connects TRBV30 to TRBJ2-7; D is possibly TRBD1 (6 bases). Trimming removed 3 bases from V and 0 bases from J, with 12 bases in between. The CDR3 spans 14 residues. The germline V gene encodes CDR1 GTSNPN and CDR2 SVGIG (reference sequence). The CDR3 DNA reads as TGTGCCTGGAGAATTACAGGGACCTCCTACGAGCAGTACTTC. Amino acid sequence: CAWRITGTSYEQYF.

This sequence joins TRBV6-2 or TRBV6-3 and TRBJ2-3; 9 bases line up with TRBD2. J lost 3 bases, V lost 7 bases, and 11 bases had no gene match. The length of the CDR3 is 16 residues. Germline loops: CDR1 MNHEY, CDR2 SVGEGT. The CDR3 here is CASMVAGVGRTDTQYF. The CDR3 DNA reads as TGTGCCAGCATGGTAGCGGGAGTCGGGAGGACAGATACGCAGTATTTT.

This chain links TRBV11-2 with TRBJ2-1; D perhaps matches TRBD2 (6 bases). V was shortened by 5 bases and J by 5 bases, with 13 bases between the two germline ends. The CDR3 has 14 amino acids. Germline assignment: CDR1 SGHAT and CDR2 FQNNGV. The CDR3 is CASSPSGTDNEQFF. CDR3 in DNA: TGTGCCAGCAGCCCCTCCGGGACTGACAATGAGCAGTTCTTC.

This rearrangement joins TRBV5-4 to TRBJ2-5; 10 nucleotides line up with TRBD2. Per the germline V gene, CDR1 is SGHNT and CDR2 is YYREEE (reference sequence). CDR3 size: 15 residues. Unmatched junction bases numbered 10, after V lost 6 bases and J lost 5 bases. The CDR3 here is CASTSTSGVRETQYF. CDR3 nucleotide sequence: TGTGCCAGCACATCAACTAGCGGGGTTCGGGAGACCCAGTACTTC. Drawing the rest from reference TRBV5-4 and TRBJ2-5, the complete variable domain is ETGVTQSPTHLIKTRGQQVTLRCSSQSGHNTVSWYQQALGQGPQFIFQYYREEENGRGNFPPRFSGLQFPNYSSELNVNALELDDSALYLCASTSTSGVRETQYFGPGTRLLVL.

CDR3 sequence: CSARGGLHEYNEQFF. The DNA of the CDR3 is TGCAGTGCTAGAGGGGGACTGCATGAGTACAATGAGCAGTTCTTC. The chain has TRBV20-1 and TRBJ2-1, with D possibly TRBD2 on 6 matching bases. The germline V gene encodes CDR1 DFQATT and CDR2 SNEGSKA (reference sequence). With 1 base removed from V and 4 bases from J, the gap between germline ends came to 14 bases. The CDR3 consists of 15 residues.

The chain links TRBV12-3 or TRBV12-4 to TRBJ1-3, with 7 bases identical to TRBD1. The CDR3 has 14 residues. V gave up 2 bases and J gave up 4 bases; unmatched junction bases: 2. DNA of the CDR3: TGTGCCAGCAGTTTAACAGGGGAAGGAAACACCATATATTTT. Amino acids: CASSLTGEGNTIYF.

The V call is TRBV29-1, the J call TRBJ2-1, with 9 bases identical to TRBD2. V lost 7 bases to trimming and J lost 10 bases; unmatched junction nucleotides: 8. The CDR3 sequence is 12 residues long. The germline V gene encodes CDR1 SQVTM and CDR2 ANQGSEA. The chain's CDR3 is CSARLAGVEQFF. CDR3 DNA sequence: TGCAGCGCGCGGTTAGCGGGAGTCGAGCAGTTCTTC.

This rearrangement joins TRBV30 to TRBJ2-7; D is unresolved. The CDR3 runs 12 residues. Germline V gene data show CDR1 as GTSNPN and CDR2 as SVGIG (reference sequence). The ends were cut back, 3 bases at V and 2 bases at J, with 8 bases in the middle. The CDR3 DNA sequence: TGTGCCTGGAGGAAGGAGACCTACGAGCAGTACTTC. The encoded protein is CAWRKETYEQYF.

In DNA, the CDR3 is TGTGCCAGCAGTTTCTTCGACAGGTCCTACGAGCAGTACTTC. Amino acids: CASSFFDRSYEQYF. The rearrangement links TRBV12-3 or TRBV12-4 to TRBJ2-7; a possible D gene is TRBD1 (6 bases). Between the trimmed V and J ends, which lost 3 bases and 1 base, there was a span of 10 bases. There are 14 residues in the CDR3.